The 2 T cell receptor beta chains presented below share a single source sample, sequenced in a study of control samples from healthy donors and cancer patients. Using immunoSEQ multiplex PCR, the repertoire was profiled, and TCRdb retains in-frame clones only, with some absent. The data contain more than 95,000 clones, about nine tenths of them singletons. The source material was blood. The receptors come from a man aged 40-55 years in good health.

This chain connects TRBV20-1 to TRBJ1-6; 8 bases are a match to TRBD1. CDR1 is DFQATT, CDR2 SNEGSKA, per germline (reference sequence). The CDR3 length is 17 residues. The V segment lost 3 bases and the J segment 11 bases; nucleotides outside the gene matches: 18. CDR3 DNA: TGCAGTGCTAGTGCAGGCCAGGGGGCGCGAGGGGGGGCACCCCTCCACTTT. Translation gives CSASAGQGARGGAPLHF.

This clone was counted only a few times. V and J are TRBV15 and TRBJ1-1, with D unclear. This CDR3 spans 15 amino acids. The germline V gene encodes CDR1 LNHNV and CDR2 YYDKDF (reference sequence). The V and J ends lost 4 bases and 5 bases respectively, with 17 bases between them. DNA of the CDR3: TGTGCCACCAGCACGAACAGCGCTCTGGGGACTGAAGCTTTCTTT. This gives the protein CATSTNSALGTEAFF.